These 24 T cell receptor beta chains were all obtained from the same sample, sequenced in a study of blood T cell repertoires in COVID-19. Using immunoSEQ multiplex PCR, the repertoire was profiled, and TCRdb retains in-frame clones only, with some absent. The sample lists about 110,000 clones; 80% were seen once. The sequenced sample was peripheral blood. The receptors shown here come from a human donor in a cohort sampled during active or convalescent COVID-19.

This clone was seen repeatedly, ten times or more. CDR3 in amino acids: CASSLNRRYTEAFF. The CDR3 DNA reads TGTGCCAGCAGCTTGAACAGGCGATACACTGAAGCTTTCTTT. The rearrangement uses TRBV5-4 and TRBJ1-1; tentatively, D is TRBD1 (5 bases). The CDR3 runs 14 residues. CDR1 and CDR2 from the germline V gene are SGHNT and YYREEE (reference sequence). V gave up 1 base and J gave up 3 bases, with 10 bases separating them. The entire variable domain, with the rest obtained from reference TRBV5-4 and TRBJ1-1, is as follows: ETGVTQSPTHLIKTRGQQVTLRCSSQSGHNTVSWYQQALGQGPQFIFQYYREEENGRGNFPPRFSGLQFPNYSSELNVNALELDDSALYLCASSLNRRYTEAFFGQGTRLTVV.

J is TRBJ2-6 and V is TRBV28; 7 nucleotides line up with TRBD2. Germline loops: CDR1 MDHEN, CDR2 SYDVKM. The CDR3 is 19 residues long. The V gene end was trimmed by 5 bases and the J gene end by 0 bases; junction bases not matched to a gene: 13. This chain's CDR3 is CASSLLGGGGRSGANVLTF. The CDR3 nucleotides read TGTGCCAGCAGTCTCCTCGGTGGCGGGGGTCGCTCTGGGGCCAACGTCCTGACTTTC.

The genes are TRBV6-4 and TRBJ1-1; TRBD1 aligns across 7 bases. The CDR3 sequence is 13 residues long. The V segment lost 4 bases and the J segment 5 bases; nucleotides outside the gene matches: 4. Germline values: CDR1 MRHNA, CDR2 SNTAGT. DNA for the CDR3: TGTGCCAGCAGTGTACAACAGGGGACTGAAGCTTTCTTT. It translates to CASSVQQGTEAFF.

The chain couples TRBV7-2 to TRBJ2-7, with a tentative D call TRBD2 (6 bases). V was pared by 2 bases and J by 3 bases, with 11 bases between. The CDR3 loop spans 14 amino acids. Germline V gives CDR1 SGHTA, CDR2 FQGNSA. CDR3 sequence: CASSLTPGVYEQYF. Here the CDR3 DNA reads TGTGCCAGCAGCTTAACCCCGGGAGTCTACGAGCAGTACTTC.

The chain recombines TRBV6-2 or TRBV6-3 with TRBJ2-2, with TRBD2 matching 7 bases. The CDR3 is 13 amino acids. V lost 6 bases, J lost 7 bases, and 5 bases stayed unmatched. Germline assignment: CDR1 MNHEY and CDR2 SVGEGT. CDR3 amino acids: CASSLLASGELFF. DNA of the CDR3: TGTGCCAGCAGCCTACTAGCGAGCGGGGAGCTGTTTTTT.

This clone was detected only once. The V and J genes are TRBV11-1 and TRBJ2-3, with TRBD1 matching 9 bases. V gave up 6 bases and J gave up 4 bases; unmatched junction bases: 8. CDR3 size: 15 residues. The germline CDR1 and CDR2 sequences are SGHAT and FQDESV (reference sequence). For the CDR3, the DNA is TGTGCCAGCAGACAAACAGGGGGCGTAGCAGATACGCAGTATTTT. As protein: CASRQTGGVADTQYF.

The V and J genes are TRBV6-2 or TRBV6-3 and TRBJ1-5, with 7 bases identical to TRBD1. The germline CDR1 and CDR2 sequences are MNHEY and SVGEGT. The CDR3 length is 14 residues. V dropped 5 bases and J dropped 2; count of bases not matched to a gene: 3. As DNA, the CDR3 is TGTGCCAGCAGTCAAGACAGGGGCAATCAGCCCCAGCATTTT. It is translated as CASSQDRGNQPQHF.

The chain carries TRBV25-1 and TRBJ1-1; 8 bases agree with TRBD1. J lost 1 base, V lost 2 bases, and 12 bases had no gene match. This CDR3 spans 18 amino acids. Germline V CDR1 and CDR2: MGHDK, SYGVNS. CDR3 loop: CASSEPQGASLKNTEAFF. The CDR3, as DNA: TGTGCCAGCAGTGAACCCCAGGGGGCGAGTCTAAAGAACACTGAAGCTTTCTTT.

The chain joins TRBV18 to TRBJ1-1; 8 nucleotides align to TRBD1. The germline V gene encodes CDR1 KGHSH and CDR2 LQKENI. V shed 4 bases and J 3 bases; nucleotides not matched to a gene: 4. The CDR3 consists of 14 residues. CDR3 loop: CASSLTGADTEAFF. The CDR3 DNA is TGTGCCAGCTCACTGACAGGGGCGGACACTGAAGCTTTCTTT. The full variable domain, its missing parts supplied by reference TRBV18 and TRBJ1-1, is NAGVMQNPRHLVRRRGQEARLRCSPMKGHSHVYWYRQLPEEGLKFMVYLQKENIIDESGMPKERFSAEFPKEGPSILRIQQVVRGDSAAYFCASSLTGADTEAFFGQGTRLTVV.

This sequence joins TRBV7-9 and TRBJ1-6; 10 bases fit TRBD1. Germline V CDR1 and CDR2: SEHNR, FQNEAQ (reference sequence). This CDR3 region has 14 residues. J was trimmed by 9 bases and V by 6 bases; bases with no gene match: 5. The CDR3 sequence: CASSPTGGGSPLHF. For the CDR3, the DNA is TGTGCCAGCAGTCCGACAGGGGGCGGTTCACCCCTCCACTTT.

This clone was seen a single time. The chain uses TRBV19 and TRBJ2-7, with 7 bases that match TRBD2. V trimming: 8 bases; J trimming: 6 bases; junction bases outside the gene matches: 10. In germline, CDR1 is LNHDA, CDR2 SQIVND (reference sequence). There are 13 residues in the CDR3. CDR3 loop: CASGTTGFGEQYF. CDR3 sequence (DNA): TGTGCCAGTGGGACTACCGGTTTCGGCGAGCAGTACTTC. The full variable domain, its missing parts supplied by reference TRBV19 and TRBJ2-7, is DGGITQSPKYLFRKEGQNVTLSCEQNLNHDAMYWYRQDPGQGLRLIYYSQIVNDFQKGDIAEGYSVSREKKESFPLTVTSAQKNPTAFYLCASGTTGFGEQYFGPGTRLTVT.

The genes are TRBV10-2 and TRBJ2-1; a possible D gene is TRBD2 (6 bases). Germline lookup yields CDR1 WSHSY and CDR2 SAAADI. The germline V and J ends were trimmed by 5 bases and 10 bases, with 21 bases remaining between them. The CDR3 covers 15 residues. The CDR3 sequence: CASSSSGLIPREQFF. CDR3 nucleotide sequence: TGCGCCAGCAGTTCCAGCGGGCTGATCCCCAGGGAGCAGTTCTTC.

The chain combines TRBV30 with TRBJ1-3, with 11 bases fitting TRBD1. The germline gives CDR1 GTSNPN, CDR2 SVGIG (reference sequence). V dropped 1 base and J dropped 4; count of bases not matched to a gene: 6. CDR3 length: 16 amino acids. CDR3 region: CAWSAGQGASGNTIYF. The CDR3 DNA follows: TGTGCCTGGAGTGCAGGACAGGGGGCGAGCGGAAACACCATATATTTT.

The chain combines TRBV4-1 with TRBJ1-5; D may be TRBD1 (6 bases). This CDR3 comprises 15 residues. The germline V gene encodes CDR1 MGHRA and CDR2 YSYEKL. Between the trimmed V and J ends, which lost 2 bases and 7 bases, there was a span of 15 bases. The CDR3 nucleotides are TGCGCCAGCAGCCAAACAGGGACGGTAGGACAGCCCCAGCATTTT. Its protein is CASSQTGTVGQPQHF.

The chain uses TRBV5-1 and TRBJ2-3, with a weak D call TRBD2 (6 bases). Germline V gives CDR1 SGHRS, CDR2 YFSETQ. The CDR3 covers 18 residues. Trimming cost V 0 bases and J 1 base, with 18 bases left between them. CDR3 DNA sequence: TGCGCCAGCAGCTTGGATCGGGACTCCTTTCGGCGCACAGATACGCAGTATTTT. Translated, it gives CASSLDRDSFRRTDTQYF.

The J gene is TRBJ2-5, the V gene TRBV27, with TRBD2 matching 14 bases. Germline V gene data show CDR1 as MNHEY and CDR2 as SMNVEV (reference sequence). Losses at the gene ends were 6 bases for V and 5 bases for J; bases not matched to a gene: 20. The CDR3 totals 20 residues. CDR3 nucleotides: TGTGCCAGCAGCCTCTTCTACCCCGGGACTAGCGGGAGTGGCGGGGAGACCCAGTACTTC. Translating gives CASSLFYPGTSGSGGETQYF.

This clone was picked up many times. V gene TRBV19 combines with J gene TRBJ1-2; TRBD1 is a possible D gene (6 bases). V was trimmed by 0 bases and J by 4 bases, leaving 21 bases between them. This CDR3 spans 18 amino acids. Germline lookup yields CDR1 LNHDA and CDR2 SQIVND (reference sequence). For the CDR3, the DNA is TGTGCCAGTAGTATAGATTTGCAGACAGGAGCATATCTCTATGGCTACACCTTC. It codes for CASSIDLQTGAYLYGYTF.

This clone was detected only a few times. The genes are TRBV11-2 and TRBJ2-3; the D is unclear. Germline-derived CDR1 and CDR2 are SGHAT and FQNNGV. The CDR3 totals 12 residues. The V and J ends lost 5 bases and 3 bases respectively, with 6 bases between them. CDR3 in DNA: TGTGCCAGCAGCCCCCATACAGATACGCAGTATTTT. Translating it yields CASSPHTDTQYF.

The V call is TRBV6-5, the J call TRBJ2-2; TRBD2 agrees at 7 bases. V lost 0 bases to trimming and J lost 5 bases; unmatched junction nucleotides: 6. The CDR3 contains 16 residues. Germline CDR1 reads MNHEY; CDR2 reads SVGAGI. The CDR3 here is CASSYSLAVSTGELFF. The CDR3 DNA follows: TGTGCCAGCAGTTACTCTCTAGCGGTTTCGACCGGGGAGCTGTTTTTT.

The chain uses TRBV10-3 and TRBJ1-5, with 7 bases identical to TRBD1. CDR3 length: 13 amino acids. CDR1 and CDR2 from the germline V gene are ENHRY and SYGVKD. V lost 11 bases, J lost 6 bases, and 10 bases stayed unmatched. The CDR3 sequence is CAARDSSSQPQHF. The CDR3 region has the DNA TGTGCCGCCCGGGACAGTTCCTCTCAGCCCCAGCATTTT.

CDR3: CASSPRLAGGRDTQYF. The CDR3 nucleotides read TGTGCCAGCTCACCCCGCCTAGCGGGGGGGAGAGATACGCAGTATTTT. J is TRBJ2-3 and V is TRBV18, with 12 bases identical to TRBD2. Germline V CDR1 and CDR2: KGHSH, LQKENI. V lost 3 bases, J lost 5 bases, and 6 bases stayed unmatched. The CDR3 sequence is 16 residues long.

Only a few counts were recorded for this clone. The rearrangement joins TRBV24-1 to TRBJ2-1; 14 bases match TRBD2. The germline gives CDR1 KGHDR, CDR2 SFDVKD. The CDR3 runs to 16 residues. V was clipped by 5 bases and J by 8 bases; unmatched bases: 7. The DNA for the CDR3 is TGTGCCACCAGTGCCTCCGGGACTAGCGGGAGTTATGAGCAGTTCTTC. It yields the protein CATSASGTSGSYEQFF.

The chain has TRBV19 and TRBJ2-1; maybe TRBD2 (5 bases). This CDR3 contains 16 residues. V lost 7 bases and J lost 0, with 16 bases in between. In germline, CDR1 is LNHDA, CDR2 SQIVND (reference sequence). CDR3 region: CASTLGSTSSYNEQFF. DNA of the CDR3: TGTGCCAGTACCCTGGGGAGCACGAGCTCCTACAATGAGCAGTTCTTC.

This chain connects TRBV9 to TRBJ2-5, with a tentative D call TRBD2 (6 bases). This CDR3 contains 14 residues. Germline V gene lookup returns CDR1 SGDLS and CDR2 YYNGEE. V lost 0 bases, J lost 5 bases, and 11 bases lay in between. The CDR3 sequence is CASSVAGVGETQYF. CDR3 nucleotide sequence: TGTGCCAGCAGCGTAGCGGGGGTAGGGGAGACCCAGTACTTC. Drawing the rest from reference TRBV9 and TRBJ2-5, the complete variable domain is DSGVTQTPKHLITATGQRVTLRCSPRSGDLSVYWYQQSLDQGLQFLIQYYNGEERAKGNILERFSAQQFPDLHSELNLSSLELGDSALYFCASSVAGVGETQYFGPGTRLLVL.